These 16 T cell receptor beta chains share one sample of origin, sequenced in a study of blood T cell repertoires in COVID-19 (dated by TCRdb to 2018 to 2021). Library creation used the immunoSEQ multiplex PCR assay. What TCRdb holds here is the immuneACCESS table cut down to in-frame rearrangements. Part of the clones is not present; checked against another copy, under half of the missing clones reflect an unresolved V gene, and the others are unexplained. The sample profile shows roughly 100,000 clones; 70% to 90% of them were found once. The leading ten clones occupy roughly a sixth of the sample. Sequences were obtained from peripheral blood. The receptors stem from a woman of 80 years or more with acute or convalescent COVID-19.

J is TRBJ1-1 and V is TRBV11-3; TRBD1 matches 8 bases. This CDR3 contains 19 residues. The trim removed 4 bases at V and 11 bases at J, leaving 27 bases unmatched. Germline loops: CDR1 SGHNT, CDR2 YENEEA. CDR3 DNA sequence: TGTGCCAGCAGCTCCTTCCGCGAGGACCCGCGGGGGCGGACAGGGCCGGCTTTCTTT. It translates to CASSSFREDPRGRTGPAFF.

The CDR3 region is CASSLGLSSGNTIYF. CDR3 nucleotides: TGTGCCAGCAGCTTAGGACTGTCCTCTGGAAACACCATATATTTT. The chain combines TRBV11-3 with TRBJ1-3; D is ambiguous. The length of the CDR3 is 15 residues. CDR1 SGHNT and CDR2 YENEEA come from the germline V gene. The V end was cut by 1 base, the J end by 0 bases, with 7 bases between. The full variable domain, completed using reference TRBV11-3 and TRBJ1-3, is EAGVVQSPRYKIIEKKQPVAFWCNPISGHNTLYWYLQNLGQGPELLIRYENEEAVDDSQLPKDRFSAERLKGVDSTLKIQPAELGDSAVYLCASSLGLSSGNTIYFGEGSWLTVV.

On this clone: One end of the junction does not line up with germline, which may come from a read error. CDR3 protein: CASSYSSWSSGYGYTF. The CDR3, as DNA: TGTGCCAGCAGCTACTCGTCATGGAGTAGTGGTTATGGCTACACCTTC. The chain is built from TRBV6-6 and TRBJ1-2; D is undetermined. This CDR3 spans 16 amino acids. Germline values: CDR1 MNHNY, CDR2 SVGAGI (reference sequence).

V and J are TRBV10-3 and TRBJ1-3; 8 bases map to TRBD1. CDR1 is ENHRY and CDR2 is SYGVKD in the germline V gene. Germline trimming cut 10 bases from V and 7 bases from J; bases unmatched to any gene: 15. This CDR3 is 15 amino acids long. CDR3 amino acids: CATQDRALVANTIYF. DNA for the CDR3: TGTGCCACCCAGGACAGGGCCCTTGTGGCGAACACCATATATTTT.

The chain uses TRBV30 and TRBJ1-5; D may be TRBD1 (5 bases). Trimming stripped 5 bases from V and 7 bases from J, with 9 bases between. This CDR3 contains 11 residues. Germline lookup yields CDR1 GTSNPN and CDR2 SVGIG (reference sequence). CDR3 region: CAWGAGQPQHF. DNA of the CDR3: TGTGCCTGGGGGGCTGGGCAGCCCCAGCATTTT. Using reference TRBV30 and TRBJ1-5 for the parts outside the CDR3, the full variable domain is SQTIHQWPATLVQPVGSPLSLECTVEGTSNPNLYWYRQAAGRGLQLLFYSVGIGQISSEVPQNLSASRPQDRQFILSSKKLLLSDSGFYLCAWGAGQPQHFGDGTRLSIL.

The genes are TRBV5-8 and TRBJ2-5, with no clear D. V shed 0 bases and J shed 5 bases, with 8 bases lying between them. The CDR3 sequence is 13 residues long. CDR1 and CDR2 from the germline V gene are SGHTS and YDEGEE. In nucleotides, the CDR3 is TGTGCCAGCAGCTTGGGACCGGAGGAGACCCAGTACTTC. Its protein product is CASSLGPEETQYF.

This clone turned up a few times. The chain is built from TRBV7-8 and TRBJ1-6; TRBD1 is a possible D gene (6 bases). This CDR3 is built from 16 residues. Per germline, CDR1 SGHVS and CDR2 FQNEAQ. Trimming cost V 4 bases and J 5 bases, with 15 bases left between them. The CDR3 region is CASSSPRTVDNSPLHF. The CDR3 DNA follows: TGTGCCAGCAGCTCGCCCAGGACAGTAGATAATTCACCCCTCCACTTT.

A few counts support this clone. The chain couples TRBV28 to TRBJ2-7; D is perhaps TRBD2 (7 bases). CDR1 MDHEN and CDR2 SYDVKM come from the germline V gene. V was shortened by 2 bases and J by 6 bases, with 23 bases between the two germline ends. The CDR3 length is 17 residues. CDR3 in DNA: TGTGCCAGCAGTTTAGTCCGGGACACAATTGGGGGGGGCGAGCAGTACTTC. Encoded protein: CASSLVRDTIGGGEQYF.

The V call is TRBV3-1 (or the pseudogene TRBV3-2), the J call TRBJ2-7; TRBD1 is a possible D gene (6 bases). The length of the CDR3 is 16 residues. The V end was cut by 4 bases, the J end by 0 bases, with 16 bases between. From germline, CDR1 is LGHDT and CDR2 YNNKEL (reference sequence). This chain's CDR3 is CASSRSRDILSYEQYF. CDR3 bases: TGTGCCAGCAGCCGCTCCCGGGACATCCTCTCCTACGAGCAGTACTTC.

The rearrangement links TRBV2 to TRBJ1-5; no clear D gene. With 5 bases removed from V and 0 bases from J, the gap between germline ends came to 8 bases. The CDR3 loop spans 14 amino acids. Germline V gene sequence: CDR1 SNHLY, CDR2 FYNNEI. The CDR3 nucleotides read TGTGCCAGCAGTCGGGTAGATAGCAATCAGCCCCAGCATTTT. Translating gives CASSRVDSNQPQHF.

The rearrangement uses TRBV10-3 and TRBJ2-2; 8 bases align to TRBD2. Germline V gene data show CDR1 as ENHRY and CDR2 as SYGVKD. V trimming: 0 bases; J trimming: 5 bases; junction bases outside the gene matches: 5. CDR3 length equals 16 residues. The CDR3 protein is CAISESGTSETGELFF. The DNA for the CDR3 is TGTGCCATCAGTGAGTCGGGGACTAGTGAAACCGGGGAGCTGTTTTTT.

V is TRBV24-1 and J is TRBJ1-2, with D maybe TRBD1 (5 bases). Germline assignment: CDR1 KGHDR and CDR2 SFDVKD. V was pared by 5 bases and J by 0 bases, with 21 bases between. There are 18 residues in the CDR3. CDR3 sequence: CATSGPGRGKGANYGYTF. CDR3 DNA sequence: TGTGCCACCAGTGGTCCCGGTCGGGGGAAAGGGGCTAACTATGGCTACACCTTC.

The DNA for the CDR3 is TGTGCCAGCAGCCAACCTTTGACTAGCGGGGGGGCCTCAGAGACCCAGTACTTC. Translating it yields CASSQPLTSGGASETQYF. This chain joins TRBV3-1 (or the pseudogene TRBV3-2) and TRBJ2-5; 14 bases match TRBD2. The CDR3 consists of 18 residues. J was trimmed by 4 bases and V by 2 bases; bases with no gene match: 9. Germline V gene sequence: CDR1 LGHDT, CDR2 YNNKEL (reference sequence).

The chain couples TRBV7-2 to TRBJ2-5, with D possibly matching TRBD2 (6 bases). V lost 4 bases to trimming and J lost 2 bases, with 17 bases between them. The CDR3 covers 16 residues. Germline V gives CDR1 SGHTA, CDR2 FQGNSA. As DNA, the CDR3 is TGTGCCAGCAGCTCGGGGTGGGGGGTGTCACAAGAGACCCAGTACTTC. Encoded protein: CASSSGWGVSQETQYF.

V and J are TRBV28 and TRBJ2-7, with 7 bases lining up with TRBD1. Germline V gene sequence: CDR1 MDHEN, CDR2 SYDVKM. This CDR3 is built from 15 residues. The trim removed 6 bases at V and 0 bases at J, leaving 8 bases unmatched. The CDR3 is CASSYRGSTSYEQYF. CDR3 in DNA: TGTGCCAGCAGCTACAGGGGAAGTACCTCCTACGAGCAGTACTTC. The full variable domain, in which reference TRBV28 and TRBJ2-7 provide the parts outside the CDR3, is DVKVTQSSRYLVKRTGEKVFLECVQDMDHENMFWYRQDPGLGLRLIYFSYDVKMKEKGDIPEGYSVSREKKERFSLILESASTNQTSMYLCASSYRGSTSYEQYFGPGTRLTVT.

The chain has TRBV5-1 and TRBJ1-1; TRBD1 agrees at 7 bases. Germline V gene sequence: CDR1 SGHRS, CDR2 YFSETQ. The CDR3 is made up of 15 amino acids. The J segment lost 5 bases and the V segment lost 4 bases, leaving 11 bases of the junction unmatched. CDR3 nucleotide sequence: TGCGCCAGCAGCGGAATGCGACAGGGTGGAACTGAAGCTTTCTTT. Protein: CASSGMRQGGTEAFF.